This T cell receptor beta chain was sequenced for a study of T cell repertoires in cytomegalovirus infection. Overall study: CMV epitopes that were recently identified and HLA-C-restricted were used alongside well-studied HLA-B-restricted ones. Public TCR beta signatures provided an indication of both CMV infection and a matching HLA type.

Study-level results: What dominated the ex vivo response were HLA-C-restricted CMV-specific TCR beta clonotypes. Cumulated frequencies of public TCR beta families served to identify carriers of CMV plus the relevant HLA.

Comments on this clonotype: The antigen is undetermined. A clone one base away is much larger, so this may be a read error.

MiXCR, run by TCRdb on the reads, gives a single entry per CDR3 protein. The table includes around 900,000 distinct CDR3 sequences, about a third detected once. CDR1 and CDR2 from the germline V gene are SGHVS and FQNEAQ. The CDR3 totals 15 residues. The genes are TRBV7-8 and TRBJ2-7, with TRBD1 as a possible D gene (5 bases). This receptor was identified in a human donor in good health (CMV status not recorded). Some clones in this sample may be carry-over from other donors' samples. Sequences were derived from cultured CD8+ T cells from PBMCs, sampled from culture after CMV antigen stimulation. This CDR3 is CSSSANVGPAYEQYF. DNA of the CDR3: TGTTCCAGCAGCGCAAACGTGGGGCCCGCCTACGAGCAGTACTTC.